These 9 T cell receptor beta chains were all obtained from the same sample, sequenced in a study of CD8 T cells in ankylosing spondylitis. TCRdb recomputed calls from the 5' RACE reads with MiXCR, one row per CDR3 protein. The table lists 200,000 to 300,000 distinct CDR3 sequences, approximately 9% of them singletons. Sequenced sample: blood, either unsorted or a sorted T cell fraction (not recorded which). All receptors derive from a male donor with ankylosing spondylitis or in good health (not recorded which).

This clonotype was picked up many times. The rearrangement links TRBV6-1 to TRBJ1-2; D is unresolved. The CDR3 contains 15 residues. The germline V gene encodes CDR1 MNHNS and CDR2 SASEGT. Between the trimmed V and J ends, which lost 6 bases and 5 bases, there was a span of 19 bases. The CDR3: CASSPPPVAGYGYTF. The CDR3 coding sequence is TGTGCCAGCAGCCCTCCCCCCGTTGCGGGATATGGCTACACCTTC.

There are many counts of this clonotype. The chain is built from TRBV7-6 and TRBJ2-6, with a weak D call TRBD1 (5 bases). Germline CDR1 and CDR2: SGHVS and FNYEAQ. Trimming stripped 5 bases from V and 0 bases from J, with 8 bases between. The CDR3 is 15 amino acids. The CDR3 spells CASSEDSSGANVLTF. CDR3 nucleotides: TGTGCCAGCAGCGAAGACAGCTCTGGGGCCAACGTCCTGACTTTC.

The table lists this clonotype with many counts. V gene TRBV4-2 combines with J gene TRBJ1-2; no firm D call. This CDR3 region has 13 residues. CDR1 is LGHNA, CDR2 YNFKEQ, per germline. V gave up 0 bases and J gave up 7 bases, with 9 bases separating them. CDR3 in amino acids: CASSQDPFGGYTF. The CDR3 nucleotides read TGTGCCAGCAGCCAAGATCCCTTCGGTGGCTACACCTTC.

The table lists this clonotype with many counts. The limits of the CDR3 on the DNA are not certain, so only TCRdb's listed CDR3 is given. The chain joins TRBV28 to TRBJ2-1; TRBD1 is the table's D call and was not checked against the DNA. Germline loops: CDR1 MDHEN, CDR2 SYDVKM. The CDR3 comprises 15 residues, both ends counted. CDR3 amino acids: CASSSSGQGNNEQFF.

The sample holds many counts of this clonotype. The gene calls are TRBV29-1 and TRBJ1-3, with 7 bases that match TRBD1. After removal of 7 bases from V and 1 base from J, the junction contained 13 bases not matched to a gene. Per the germline V gene, CDR1 is SQVTM and CDR2 is ANQGSEA. This CDR3 spans 16 amino acids. CDR3 amino acids: CSGGDSHLGSGNTIYF. The CDR3 coding sequence is TGCAGCGGCGGGGACAGCCACCTAGGGTCTGGAAACACCATATATTTT.

This clonotype has a count of ten or more. V usage is TRBV5-1 and J usage is TRBJ2-7; D unresolved. V was cut by 5 bases and J by 3 bases, with 15 bases left in between. This CDR3 has 14 residues. The germline V gene encodes CDR1 SGHRS and CDR2 YFSETQ. The CDR3 reads CASSAAASLYEQYF. DNA for the CDR3: TGCGCCAGCAGTGCCGCAGCCTCTCTCTACGAGCAGTACTTC.

Details on this clonotype: It may be a read error: a sequence one base away is much more abundant. The chain combines TRBV5-1 with TRBJ2-3; TRBD2 matches at 7 bases. The CDR3 is made up of 16 amino acids. Germline CDR1 and CDR2: SGHRS and YFSETQ. Trimming at V came to 4 bases and at J to 1 base, leaving 9 bases not matched to a gene. The DNA for the CDR3 is TGCGCCAGCAGCCCGCCCGCTAGCGGAGGCACAGATACGCAGTATTTT. Its translation is CASSPPASGGTDTQYF.

This clonotype was seen more than once but under ten times. V is TRBV19 and J is TRBJ1-5; D is undetermined. Germline CDR1 LNHDA, CDR2 SQIVND (reference sequence). V lost 0 bases to trimming and J lost 5 bases, with 11 bases between them. This CDR3 has 15 amino acids. CDR3 loop: CASSIEGSLDQPQHF. As DNA, the CDR3 is TGTGCCAGTAGTATAGAAGGATCGTTGGATCAGCCCCAGCATTTT.

This clonotype was seen ten or more times. This sequence joins TRBV20-1 and TRBJ1-6; tentatively, D is TRBD1 (6 bases). Germline assignment: CDR1 DFQATT and CDR2 SNEGSKA (reference sequence). The CDR3 contains 15 residues. The V end lost 0 bases, the J end lost 6 bases, and 12 bases lay between the germline ends. The CDR3 bases are TGCAGTGCTAGAGATGGACAGCAAATTAATTCACCCCTCCACTTT. It translates to CSARDGQQINSPLHF.